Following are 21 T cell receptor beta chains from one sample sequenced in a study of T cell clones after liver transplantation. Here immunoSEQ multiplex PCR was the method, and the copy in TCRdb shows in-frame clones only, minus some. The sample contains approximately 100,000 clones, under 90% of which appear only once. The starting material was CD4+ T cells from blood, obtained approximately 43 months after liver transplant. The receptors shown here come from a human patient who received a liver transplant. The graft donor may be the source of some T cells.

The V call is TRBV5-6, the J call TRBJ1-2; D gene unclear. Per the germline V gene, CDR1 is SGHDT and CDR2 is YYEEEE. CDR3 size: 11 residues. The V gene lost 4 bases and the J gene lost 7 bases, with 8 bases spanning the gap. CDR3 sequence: CASSREAGYTF. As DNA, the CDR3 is TGTGCCAGCAGCCGGGAGGCTGGCTACACCTTC. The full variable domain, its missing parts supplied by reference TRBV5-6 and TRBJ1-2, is DAGVTQSPTHLIKTRGQQVTLRCSPKSGHDTVSWYQQALGQGPQFIFQYYEEEERQRGNFPDRFSGHQFPNYSSELNVNALLLGDSALYLCASSREAGYTFGSGTRLTVV.

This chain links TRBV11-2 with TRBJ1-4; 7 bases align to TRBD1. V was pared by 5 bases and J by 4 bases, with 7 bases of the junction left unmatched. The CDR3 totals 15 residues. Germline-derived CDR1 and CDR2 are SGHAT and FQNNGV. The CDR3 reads CASSPRTGNNEKLFF. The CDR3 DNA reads TGTGCCAGCAGCCCGCGGACAGGAAATAATGAAAAACTGTTTTTT.

The CDR3 bases are TGCGCCAGCAGCCAAGAACAAAGACACTCCTACGAGCAGTACTTC. Amino acid sequence: CASSQEQRHSYEQYF. The chain carries TRBV4-1 and TRBJ2-7; D remains ambiguous. Trimming took 0 bases from V and 0 from J, leaving 9 bases between them. This CDR3 comprises 15 residues. From germline, CDR1 is MGHRA and CDR2 YSYEKL.

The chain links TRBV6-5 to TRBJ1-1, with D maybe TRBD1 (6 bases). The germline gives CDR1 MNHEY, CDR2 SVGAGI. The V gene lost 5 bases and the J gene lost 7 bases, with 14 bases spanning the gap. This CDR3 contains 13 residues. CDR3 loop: CASSTLDSSEAFF. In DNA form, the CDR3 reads TGTGCCAGCAGTACTTTGGACAGCAGTGAAGCTTTCTTT.

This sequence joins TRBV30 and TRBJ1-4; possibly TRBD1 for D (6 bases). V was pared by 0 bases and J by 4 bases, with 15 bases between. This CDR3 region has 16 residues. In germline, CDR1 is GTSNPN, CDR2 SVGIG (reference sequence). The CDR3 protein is CAWSVKQGLGNEKLFF. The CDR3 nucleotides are TGTGCCTGGAGTGTCAAACAGGGACTGGGTAATGAAAAACTGTTTTTT.

The CDR3 sequence: CASSAAGAHGANVLTF. CDR3 in DNA: TGTGCCAGCAGTGCCGCGGGGGCGCATGGGGCCAACGTCCTGACTTTC. J is TRBJ2-6 and V is TRBV6-1; weak D call: TRBD2 (7 bases). The CDR3 is 16 amino acids. Germline V gene sequence: CDR1 MNHNS, CDR2 SASEGT. V lost 4 bases to trimming and J lost 3 bases, with 13 bases between them.

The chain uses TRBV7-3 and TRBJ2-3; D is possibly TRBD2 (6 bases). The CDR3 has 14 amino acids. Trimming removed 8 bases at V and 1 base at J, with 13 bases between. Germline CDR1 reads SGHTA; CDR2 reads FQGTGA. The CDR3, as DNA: TGTGCCAGCGGCGCGGGACTGGGCACAGATACGCAGTATTTT. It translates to CASGAGLGTDTQYF.

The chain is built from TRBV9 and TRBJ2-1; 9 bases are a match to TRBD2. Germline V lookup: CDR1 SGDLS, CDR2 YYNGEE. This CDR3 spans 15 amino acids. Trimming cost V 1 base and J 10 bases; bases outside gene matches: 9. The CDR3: CASSVLAGSENEQFF. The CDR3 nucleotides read TGTGCCAGCAGCGTACTAGCGGGGTCTGAGAACGAGCAGTTCTTC.

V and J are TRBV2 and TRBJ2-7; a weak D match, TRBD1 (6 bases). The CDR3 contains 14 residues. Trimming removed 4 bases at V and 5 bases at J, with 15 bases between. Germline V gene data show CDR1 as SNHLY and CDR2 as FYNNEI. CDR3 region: CASSGARGVNEQYF. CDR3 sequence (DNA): TGTGCCAGCAGTGGGGCCAGGGGTGTAAACGAGCAGTACTTC.

The CDR3 nucleotides are TGTGCCAGCAGCCCCCAGCGAAATCAGCCCCAGCATTTT. It specifies CASSPQRNQPQHF. The chain combines TRBV7-6 with TRBJ1-5; no clear D. Germline assignment: CDR1 SGHVS and CDR2 FNYEAQ. The CDR3 loop spans 13 amino acids. With 5 bases removed from V and 4 bases from J, the gap between germline ends came to 9 bases.

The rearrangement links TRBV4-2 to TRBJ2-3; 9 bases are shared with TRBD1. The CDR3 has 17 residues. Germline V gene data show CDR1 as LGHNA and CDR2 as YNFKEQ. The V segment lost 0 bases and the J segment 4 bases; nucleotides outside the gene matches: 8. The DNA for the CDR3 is TGTGCCAGCAGCCAAGATGGAGGACAGGGGTTTGCAGATACGCAGTATTTT. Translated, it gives CASSQDGGQGFADTQYF.

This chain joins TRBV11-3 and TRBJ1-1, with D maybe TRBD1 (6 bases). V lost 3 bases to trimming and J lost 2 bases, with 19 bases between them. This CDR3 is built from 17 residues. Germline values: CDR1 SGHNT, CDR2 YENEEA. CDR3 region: CASSFQGQPNPNTEAFF. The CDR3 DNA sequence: TGTGCCAGCAGCTTCCAGGGGCAGCCCAACCCTAACACTGAAGCTTTCTTT.

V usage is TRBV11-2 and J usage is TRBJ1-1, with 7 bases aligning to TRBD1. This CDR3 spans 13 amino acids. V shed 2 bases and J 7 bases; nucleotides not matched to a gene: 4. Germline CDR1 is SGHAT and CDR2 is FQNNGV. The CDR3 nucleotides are TGTGCCAGCAGCTTAACAGGGGCAGGTGAAGCTTTCTTT. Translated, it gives CASSLTGAGEAFF.

In DNA, the CDR3 is TGTGCCAGCCGGCGGGGGGGCGGATTGGGTGAGACCCAGTACTTC. This gives the protein CASRRGGGLGETQYF. The V and J genes are TRBV7-2 and TRBJ2-5; 9 bases fit TRBD2. Germline assignment: CDR1 SGHTA and CDR2 FQGNSA. Trimming cost V 8 bases and J 5 bases; bases outside gene matches: 12. The CDR3 is 15 residues long. The full variable domain, completed using reference TRBV7-2 and TRBJ2-5, is GAGVSQSPSNKVTEKGKDVELRCDPISGHTALYWYRQSLGQGLEFLIYFQGNSAPDKSGLPSDRFSAERTGGSVSTLTIQRTQQEDSAVYLCASRRGGGLGETQYFGPGTRLLVL.

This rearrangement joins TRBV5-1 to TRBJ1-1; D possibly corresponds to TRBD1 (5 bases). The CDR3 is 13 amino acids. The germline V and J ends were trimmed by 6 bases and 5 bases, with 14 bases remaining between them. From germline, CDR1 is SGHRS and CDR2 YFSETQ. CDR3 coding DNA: TGCGCCAGCAATGGGGCCTTGAGGACTGAAGCTTTCTTT. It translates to CASNGALRTEAFF. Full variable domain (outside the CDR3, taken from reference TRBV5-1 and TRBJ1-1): KAGVTQTPRYLIKTRGQQVTLSCSPISGHRSVSWYQQTPGQGLQFLFEYFSETQRNKGNFPGRFSGRQFSNSRSEMNVSTLELGDSALYLCASNGALRTEAFFGQGTRLTVV.

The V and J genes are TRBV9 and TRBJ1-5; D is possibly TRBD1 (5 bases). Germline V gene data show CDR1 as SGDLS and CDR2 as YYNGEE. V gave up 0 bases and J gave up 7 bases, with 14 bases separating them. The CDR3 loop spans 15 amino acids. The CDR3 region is CASSVGGDFGQPQHF. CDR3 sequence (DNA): TGTGCCAGCAGCGTAGGGGGGGACTTTGGACAGCCCCAGCATTTT. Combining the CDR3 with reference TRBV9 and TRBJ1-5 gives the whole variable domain DSGVTQTPKHLITATGQRVTLRCSPRSGDLSVYWYQQSLDQGLQFLIQYYNGEERAKGNILERFSAQQFPDLHSELNLSSLELGDSALYFCASSVGGDFGQPQHFGDGTRLSIL.

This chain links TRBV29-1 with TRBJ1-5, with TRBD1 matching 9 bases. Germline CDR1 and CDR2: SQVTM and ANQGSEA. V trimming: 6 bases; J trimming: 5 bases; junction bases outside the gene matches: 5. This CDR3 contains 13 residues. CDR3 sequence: CSVGQGNDQPQHF. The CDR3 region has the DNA TGCAGCGTCGGACAGGGGAATGATCAGCCCCAGCATTTT. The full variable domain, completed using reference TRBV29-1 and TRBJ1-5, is SAVISQKPSRDICQRGTSLTIQCQVDSQVTMMFWYRQQPGQSLTLIATANQGSEATYESGFVIDKFPISRPNLTFSTLTVSNMSPEDSSIYLCSVGQGNDQPQHFGDGTRLSIL.

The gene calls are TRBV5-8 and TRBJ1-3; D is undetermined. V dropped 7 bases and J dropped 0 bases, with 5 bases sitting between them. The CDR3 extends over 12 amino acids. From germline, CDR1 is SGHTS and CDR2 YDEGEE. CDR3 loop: CASRFSGNTIYF. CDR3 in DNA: TGTGCCAGCCGGTTCTCTGGAAACACCATATATTTT.

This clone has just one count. The DNA for the CDR3 is TGTGCCAGCAGCGTAGCTCAGGGTACTGAAGCTTTCTTT. This encodes CASSVAQGTEAFF. The V and J genes are TRBV9 and TRBJ1-1; perhaps TRBD1 as D (5 bases). Germline V lookup: CDR1 SGDLS, CDR2 YYNGEE. V lost 0 bases and J 5 bases, leaving 8 bases between the germline ends. This CDR3 has 13 amino acids.

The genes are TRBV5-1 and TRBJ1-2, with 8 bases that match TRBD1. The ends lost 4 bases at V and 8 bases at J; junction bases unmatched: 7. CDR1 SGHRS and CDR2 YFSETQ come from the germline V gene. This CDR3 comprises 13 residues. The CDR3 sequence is CASSRDRPSGYTF. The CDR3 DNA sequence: TGCGCCAGCAGCCGGGACAGGCCCAGCGGCTACACCTTC.

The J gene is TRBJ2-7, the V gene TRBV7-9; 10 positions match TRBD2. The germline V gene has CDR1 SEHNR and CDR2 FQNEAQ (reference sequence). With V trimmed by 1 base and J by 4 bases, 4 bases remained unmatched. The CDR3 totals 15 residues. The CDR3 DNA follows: TGTGCCAGCAGCTTAGAGCGGGGGGGAAGTTACGAGCAGTACTTC. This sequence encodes CASSLERGGSYEQYF.